This is a list of T cell receptor beta chains from one sample in a study of T-cell reconstitution after alpha-beta-depleted transplantation in children. TCRdb processed the PCR reads anew with MiXCR; each CDR3 protein has one entry. The sample records around 450,000 distinct CDR3 sequences, 10% to 13% being singletons. Sequenced material: PBMCs, taken before TCRalphabeta/CD19-depleted stem cell transplant. All receptors come from a child aged 2 to 10 with inherited bone marrow failure, due to receive a stem cell transplant. Each CDR3 is given with its conserved first and last residue. The order of the fields is J gene, V gene, clone size, CDR3 protein. Size tells how often a clone was seen (once, few, many) or the class of an expanded clone, and some rows leave it out.

>TRBJ1-5|TRBV4-3|many
CASSPSPYSNQPQHF
>TRBJ2-7|TRBV9|-
CASSNYRELGEQYF
>TRBJ2-5|TRBV5-1|many
CASSLGSSGRSETQYF
>TRBJ2-3|TRBV7-6|many
CASSDPYGGADTQYF
>TRBJ2-1|TRBV12-3/TRBV12-4|many
CASSWVQGYNEQFF
>TRBJ2-7|TRBV5-1|-
CASDLAPQGGAYEQYF
>TRBJ2-3|TRBV5-1|-
CASSQGQISTDTQYF
>TRBJ2-7|TRBV20-1|many
CSAREVSYEQYF
>TRBJ1-1|TRBV27|many
CASSLQRNTEAFF
>TRBJ2-1|TRBV5-1|-
CASSTRDPGVNEQFF
>TRBJ2-7|TRBV20-1|many
CSARGEGVPDYEQYF
>TRBJ2-1|TRBV9|many
CASSVVGRPPNEQFF
>TRBJ1-6|TRBV18|-
CASSPNGAGGNSPLHF
>TRBJ2-5|TRBV29-1|many
CSAKHGTFFQETQYF
>TRBJ2-1|TRBV29-1|many
CSVLGLISYNEQFF
>TRBJ2-1|TRBV7-8|many
CASSSPAYPGVFVRDEQFF
>TRBJ2-7|TRBV7-9|many
CASTKDSGGDYEQYF
>TRBJ1-5|TRBV23-1|many
CASSQERQGVVYQPQHF
>TRBJ1-4|TRBV7-9|many
CASSLGGTGGLGEKLFF
>TRBJ2-3|TRBV5-4|-
CASSPRKPNTDTQYF
>TRBJ2-3|TRBV20-1|many
CSARELAGDADTQYF
>TRBJ2-7|TRBV7-6|many
CASSLAAAGAIEQYF
>TRBJ2-1|TRBV6-2/TRBV6-3|many
CASSKLAAGSYNEQFF
>TRBJ1-1|TRBV19|few
CASKAGREAFF
>TRBJ2-7|TRBV28|many
CASSLGLAQVPWEQYF
>TRBJ1-5|TRBV15|few
CATSRDLGYSNQPQHF
>TRBJ1-2|TRBV4-2|many
CASSQGGGLLDYGYTF
>TRBJ1-3|TRBV5-6|many
CASSLQGADTIYF
>TRBJ1-6|TRBV4-3|many
CASSQEPGLNSPLHF
>TRBJ1-5|TRBV28|many
CASQGQGYQPQHF
>TRBJ1-1|TRBV12-3/TRBV12-4|many
CASSSRYRALNTEAFF
>TRBJ2-5|TRBV4-2|few
CASSQDGIAGVLRETQYF
>TRBJ1-2|TRBV20-1|many
CSAREGNSNYGYTF
>TRBJ2-1|TRBV5-1|many
CASSSGGGGEQFF
>TRBJ2-1|TRBV5-6|-
CASTDDRDSYNEQFF
>TRBJ1-2|TRBV11-2|once
CASSLAGTGSVGYTF
>TRBJ2-1|TRBV11-2|many
CASSLLAGTGHEQFF
>TRBJ2-1|TRBV19|many
CASSIDSRGPAYNEQFF
>TRBJ2-7|TRBV7-9|many
CASSPTTGAYEQYF
>TRBJ1-4|TRBV29-1|many
CSVGRALNEKLFF
>TRBJ2-1|TRBV5-1|many
CASSLLQPAYNEQFF
>TRBJ2-1|TRBV20-1|many
CSARKREASYNEQFF
>TRBJ1-2|TRBV6-1|many
CASRTGQRKGYTF
>TRBJ2-1|TRBV5-1|many
CASSLSARRGYNEQFF
>TRBJ2-7|TRBV7-2|-
CASSLIPTSYEQYF
>TRBJ2-1|TRBV19|once
CASSVSGRAINEQFF
>TRBJ1-5|TRBV20-1|many
CSASRSDQPQHF
>TRBJ2-2|TRBV4-3|many
CASSYDRGQNTGELFF
>TRBJ1-1|TRBV19|few
CASSITGVRTEAFF
>TRBJ2-3|TRBV12-3/TRBV12-4|-
CASSRSLRESTDTQYF
>TRBJ2-7|TRBV7-9|many
CASSLDAEQYF
>TRBJ2-6|TRBV4-2|few
CASSQDSRGISFGANVLTF
>TRBJ1-5|TRBV27|many
CASRMAGTQPQHF
>TRBJ2-1|TRBV5-4|many
CASSLMGSGYNEQFF
>TRBJ2-2|TRBV7-2|many
CASSSLAGGSGELFF
>TRBJ2-7|TRBV29-1|-
CSVEKAGPTYEQYF
>TRBJ1-2|TRBV28|-
CASSSPSDRAYGYTF
>TRBJ2-1|TRBV9|few
CASSVGDFPNEQFF
>TRBJ2-5|TRBV12-3/TRBV12-4|many
CASSLPPGQPQETQYF
>TRBJ2-7|TRBV12-3/TRBV12-4|-
CASSQLAGGPSHEQYF